The clone carrying this TCR beta chain was counted only a few times. Its antigen is as yet unknown. Use of 60 Vbeta and 13 Jbeta primers characterized the PCR. Authors' analysis steps: There were about 80 million unique TCR beta chains by a later count, and approximately 10 million of them were shared. Produced via immunoSEQ multiplex PCR; TCRdb's table is partial and in-frame only. D and trimming come from the DNA, and the V and J calls and clone size come from that table. The table lists some 160,000 clones, about 72% of them singletons, with roughly 2% in the top ten. This specimen comes from a study of cytomegalovirus exposure and HLA in healthy donors. Notes on the study in general: TCR sequences were mostly rare, though some public TCRs occurred in many donors. The study reported that TCR beta sequences accurately predicted HLA-A and HLA-B alleles in most subjects.

V lost 3 bases, J lost 6 bases, and 6 bases stayed unmatched. The CDR3 runs to 14 residues. The germline V gene has CDR1 SNHLY and CDR2 FYNNEI. The TCR was taken from a man in his forties or fifties in good health and CMV-seronegative. V and J are TRBV2 and TRBJ1-1, with TRBD1 matching 8 bases. What was sequenced was PBMCs. CDR3 region: CASSETGAFSEAFF. The DNA of the CDR3 is TGTGCCAGCAGTGAGACAGGGGCCTTTTCTGAAGCTTTCTTT.